These T cell receptor beta chains were read from a single sample in a study of shared clonotypes between healthy human individuals. TCRdb keeps only in-frame clones here, not all; method: immunoSEQ multiplex PCR. Of a few million clones listed, about nine tenths were seen once; the top ten hold around 0.35%. What was sequenced was naive CD4+ T cells from PBMCs. The receptors derive from a man aged 18-30 years in good health. Some clones in this sample may be carry-over from other donors' samples. Each CDR3 is given with its conserved first and last residue. The order of the fields is D gene, V gene, clone size, J gene, CDR3 protein, CDR3 DNA. A D gene is named only where the DNA matches it firmly. Not every row has a clone size; where given, it reads once, few, many or a size class.

>TRBD2|TRBV10-3|-|TRBJ2-1
CAISESLAGAYNEQFF
TGTGCCATCAGTGAGTCTCTAGCGGGAGCTTACAATGAGCAGTTCTTC
>-|TRBV28|-|TRBJ1-1
CATAGLMNTEAFF
TGTGCCACCGCGGGTCTTATGAACACTGAAGCTTTCTTT
>-|TRBV5-1|-|TRBJ1-1
CASSLDRVGITEAFF
TGCGCCAGCAGCTTGGACAGGGTTGGAATCACTGAAGCTTTCTTT
>-|TRBV19|-|TRBJ2-7
CASSPEDKPYEQYF
TGTGCCAGTAGTCCCGAGGACAAGCCCTACGAGCAGTACTTC
>-|TRBV7-3|-|TRBJ1-1
CASRLNRETEAFF
TGTGCCAGCAGATTAAACAGGGAAACTGAAGCTTTCTTT
>-|TRBV30|-|TRBJ2-2
CAWSGVSGHGELFF
TGTGCCTGGAGTGGAGTTTCGGGGCACGGGGAGCTGTTTTTT
>TRBD1|TRBV7-9|-|TRBJ2-7
CASSLVSDRAFPYEQYF
TGTGCCAGCAGCCTGGTTTCCGACAGGGCCTTTCCCTACGAGCAGTACTTC
>-|TRBV30|-|TRBJ1-5
CAWTPSSNQPQHF
TGTGCCTGGACACCAAGTAGCAATCAGCCCCAGCATTTT
>-|TRBV28|-|TRBJ1-1
CASSNRDKKNTEAFF
TGTGCCAGCAGTAACCGGGACAAAAAGAACACTGAAGCTTTCTTT
>TRBD2|TRBV7-3|-|TRBJ2-1
CASSSGGSWNEQFF
TGTGCCAGCAGCTCTGGCGGGAGCTGGAATGAGCAGTTCTTC
>-|TRBV28|-|TRBJ2-1
CASMPGYNEQFF
TGTGCCAGCATGCCAGGCTACAATGAGCAGTTCTTC
>-|TRBV19|few|TRBJ2-2
CASSKPSRTGELFF
TGTGCCAGTAGTAAGCCAAGCCGGACCGGGGAGCTGTTTTTT
>TRBD1|TRBV29-1|once|TRBJ2-5
CSVQGIPGTQYF
TGCAGCGTACAGGGGATCCCAGGGACCCAGTACTTC
>TRBD1|TRBV7-8|-|TRBJ2-7
CASSLPTGGNEQYF
TGTGCCAGCAGCCTACCGACAGGGGGAAACGAGCAGTACTTC
>TRBD2|TRBV28|-|TRBJ2-1
CASSLRATSGRNEQFF
TGTGCCAGCAGTTTAAGGGCGACTAGCGGGAGGAATGAGCAGTTCTTC
>-|TRBV7-9|-|TRBJ1-6
CASSSAPPLHF
TGTGCCAGCAGCTCCGCGCCACCCCTCCACTTT
>-|TRBV25-1|-|TRBJ2-7
CASSESGSIYEQYF
TGTGCCAGCAGTGAATCGGGCAGTATATACGAGCAGTACTTC
>TRBD1|TRBV28|-|TRBJ1-2
CASIRDRGINGYTF
TGTGCCAGCATAAGGGACAGGGGAATTAATGGCTACACCTTC
>TRBD1|TRBV7-2|-|TRBJ2-5
CASSLASGTDQETQYF
TGTGCCAGCAGCCTAGCCTCCGGGACAGACCAAGAGACCCAGTACTTC
>-|TRBV18|-|TRBJ2-7
CASSPLRSYEQYF
TGTGCCAGCTCACCTCTTCGATCCTACGAGCAGTACTTC
>TRBD2|TRBV7-9|-|TRBJ2-7
CASSISTSGKDEQYF
TGTGCCAGCAGCATTAGCACTAGCGGGAAGGACGAGCAGTACTTC
>-|TRBV5-1|-|TRBJ2-7
CASSLRVGRAYVEQYF
TGCGCCAGCAGCTTGCGGGTGGGAAGGGCATACGTCGAGCAGTACTTC
>-|TRBV2|-|TRBJ1-3
CASSERNSGNTIYF
TGTGCCAGCAGTGAAAGAAACTCTGGAAACACCATATATTTT
>-|TRBV11-3|-|TRBJ2-3
CASSHGLSSTDTQYF
TGTGCCAGCAGTCACGGACTATCTAGCACAGATACGCAGTATTTT
>-|TRBV28|once|TRBJ2-2
CASSFRGGRTGELFF
TGTGCCAGCAGTTTCCGTGGGGGGCGCACCGGGGAGCTGTTTTTT
>-|TRBV4-1|-|TRBJ1-2
CASSQADGVNYGYTF
TGCGCCAGCAGCCAAGCCGATGGGGTGAACTATGGCTACACCTTC
>-|TRBV7-9|once|TRBJ2-1
CASSLRGASEYNEQFF
TGTGCCAGCAGCTTAAGGGGGGCTAGCGAATACAATGAGCAGTTCTTC
>-|TRBV7-6|-|TRBJ2-2
CASRALGHTGELFF
TGTGCCAGCAGAGCCCTTGGACACACCGGGGAGCTGTTTTTT
>TRBD1|TRBV7-2|-|TRBJ2-1
CASSLRDRKDEQFF
TGTGCCAGCAGCTTAAGGGACAGGAAGGATGAGCAGTTCTTC
>-|TRBV28|once|TRBJ1-5
CASAQTSPNQPQHF
TGTGCCAGCGCTCAAACCAGCCCCAATCAGCCCCAGCATTTT
>-|TRBV5-1|-|TRBJ2-2
CASSLTTRENTGELFF
TGCGCCAGCAGCTTGACAACTAGGGAGAACACCGGGGAGCTGTTTTTT
>-|TRBV5-4|-|TRBJ2-1
CASSPAGGGPSSYNEQFF
TGTGCCAGCAGCCCGGCCGGCGGCGGGCCAAGCTCCTACAATGAGCAGTTCTTC
>TRBD1|TRBV6-6|-|TRBJ2-7
CASASGTGFPEQYF
TGTGCCAGCGCTTCCGGGACAGGGTTCCCCGAGCAGTACTTC
>-|TRBV6-5|once|TRBJ2-2
CASSYSYYTGELFF
TGTGCCAGCAGTTACTCGTACTACACCGGGGAGCTGTTTTTT
>TRBD1|TRBV2|-|TRBJ1-2
CASILDRAGYGYTF
TGTGCCAGCATCTTGGACAGGGCCGGCTATGGCTACACCTTC
>-|TRBV18|-|TRBJ2-7
CASSPPDSYEQYF
TGTGCCAGCTCACCACCCGACAGCTACGAGCAGTACTTC
>TRBD2|TRBV30|-|TRBJ2-1
CAWGTSGSIGEQFF
TGTGCCTGGGGGACTAGCGGGAGTATCGGTGAGCAGTTCTTC
>-|TRBV6-5|-|TRBJ2-7
CASSGTRTAAYEQYF
TGTGCCAGCAGTGGAACCCGGACTGCAGCCTACGAGCAGTACTTC
>-|TRBV12-2|-|TRBJ2-3
CASRLGQEDTDTQYF
TGTGCAAGTCGTCTTGGACAGGAGGACACAGATACGCAGTATTTT
>TRBD1|TRBV2|-|TRBJ2-7
CASSEALGTAPYEQYF
TGTGCCAGCAGTGAAGCGCTTGGGACAGCCCCCTACGAGCAGTACTTC
>TRBD1|TRBV9|once|TRBJ1-3
CASGQGASGNTIYF
TGTGCCAGCGGACAGGGGGCTTCTGGAAACACCATATATTTT